The 10 T cell receptor beta chains given below trace back to one sample, sequenced in a study of early T cells in non-severe SARS-CoV-2 infection. A single record per CDR3 protein comes from TCRdb applying MiXCR to the 5' RACE reads. Of 32,000 or so distinct CDR3 sequences in the sample, 9% to 9.5% were seen once. Sequencing was done on a sample of whole blood. These receptors originate from an adult who was a healthcare worker with PCR-confirmed SARS-CoV-2 infection or an uninfected control (not recorded which).

This clonotype was picked up many times. The chain is built from TRBV2 and TRBJ2-7; D is perhaps TRBD1 (6 bases). In germline, CDR1 is SNHLY, CDR2 FYNNEI. The V and J ends lost 10 bases and 0 bases respectively, with 19 bases between them. The CDR3 covers 15 residues. The CDR3 reads CATTLQGKSSYEQYF. The CDR3 coding sequence is TGTGCCACCACACTCCAGGGGAAGAGCTCCTACGAGCAGTACTTC.

This clonotype showed up just a few times. The chain recombines TRBV7-2 with TRBJ2-1; TRBD1 is a possible D gene (5 bases). The CDR3 totals 14 residues. V dropped 5 bases and J dropped 8 bases, with 16 bases sitting between them. The germline CDR1 and CDR2 sequences are SGHTA and FQGNSA. The CDR3 protein is CASSTRQTVDEQFF. CDR3 nucleotide sequence: TGTGCCAGCAGCACCCGACAGACTGTCGATGAGCAGTTCTTC.

This clonotype has ten or more counts. The V call is TRBV6-5, the J call TRBJ2-1; D might be TRBD1 (5 bases). Germline V CDR1 and CDR2: MNHEY, SVGAGI. The germline V and J ends were trimmed by 2 bases and 4 bases, with 6 bases remaining between them. The CDR3 totals 13 residues. Here the CDR3 DNA reads TGTGCCAGCAGTTACAGGACATACAATGAGCAGTTCTTC. This gives the protein CASSYRTYNEQFF.

This clonotype was seen ten or more times. The chain combines TRBV2 with TRBJ1-1; D is unresolved. CDR3 length equals 13 residues. The germline V and J ends were trimmed by 6 bases and 5 bases, with 13 bases remaining between them. The V gene's germline CDR1 is SNHLY and CDR2 FYNNEI. The CDR3 bases are TGTGCCAGCAGGTTAGGATGGTTAACTGAAGCTTTCTTT. This encodes CASRLGWLTEAFF.

The V gene is TRBV20-1, the J gene TRBJ2-1, with TRBD2 matching over 8 bases. The CDR3 loop spans 18 amino acids. J gave up 5 bases and V 6 bases, and 21 bases lay outside the gene matches. CDR1 and CDR2 (germline): DFQATT, SNEGSKA (reference sequence). In nucleotides, the CDR3 is TGCAGTGCCTCAATCCCACGCGGGGGGATTCCTAGGAACAATGAGCAGTTCTTC. This translates into CSASIPRGGIPRNNEQFF.

This clonotype was counted at least ten times. The chain employs TRBV6-6 and TRBJ2-7, with TRBD1 matching over 9 bases. J was trimmed by 3 bases and V by 10 bases; bases with no gene match: 4. The CDR3 covers 12 residues. The germline V gene encodes CDR1 MNHNY and CDR2 SVGAGI (reference sequence). As DNA, the CDR3 is TGTGCCACCTGGACAGGGGTCTACGAGCAGTACTTC. It codes for CATWTGVYEQYF.

This chain uses TRBV20-1 with TRBJ1-1; D uncertain. V was cut by 6 bases and J by 0 bases, with 5 bases left in between. Germline V gene sequence: CDR1 DFQATT, CDR2 SNEGSKA (reference sequence). There are 11 residues in the CDR3. CDR3 region: CSAGLNTEAFF. The CDR3 nucleotides read TGCAGTGCAGGTCTGAACACTGAAGCTTTCTTT.

This clonotype showed up just a few times. This sequence joins TRBV12-3 or TRBV12-4 and TRBJ2-4; no firm D call. The CDR3 sequence is 14 residues long. Trimming shortened V by 10 bases and J by 0 bases, and 13 bases separated the two germline ends. CDR3 sequence: CATESDLAKNIQYF. In nucleotides, the CDR3 is TGTGCCACCGAGTCAGACCTAGCCAAAAACATTCAGTACTTC.

The J gene is TRBJ1-3, the V gene TRBV27; tentatively, D is TRBD1 (5 bases). The germline V gene has CDR1 MNHEY and CDR2 SMNVEV (reference sequence). The CDR3 has 13 amino acids. V was cut by 7 bases and J by 0 bases, with 7 bases left in between. As DNA, the CDR3 is TGTGCCAGCAAGGGGAACTCTGGAAACACCATATATTTT. This codes for CASKGNSGNTIYF.

Only a few counts were recorded for this clonotype. The genes are TRBV19 and TRBJ1-2; no clear D. The V end lost 5 bases, the J end lost 4 bases, and 20 bases lay between the germline ends. This CDR3 contains 16 residues. CDR1 is LNHDA, CDR2 SQIVND, per germline (reference sequence). The CDR3 protein is CASSPPRNQKSYGYTF. DNA for the CDR3: TGTGCCAGTAGTCCGCCAAGGAACCAAAAAAGCTATGGCTACACCTTC.